This T cell receptor beta chain stems from a study of blood T cell repertoires in COVID-19. Study details: Sites across the United States, Italy and Spain contributed samples from acute and convalescent COVID-19.

Per the original data handling: Researchers report that nucleated cell counts were estimated from reference gene primer amplification. TCRdb's table, derived via immunoSEQ multiplex PCR, lists solely in-frame clones and lacks some. The D gene and trimming were derived from the DNA, and the V and J assignments and clone size from that table. The table has some 180,000 clones, 65% to 85% seen once; the top ten hold less than 20%. Germline V gene lookup returns CDR1 KGHSH and CDR2 LQKENI. V dropped 3 bases and J dropped 4; count of bases not matched to a gene: 4. The length of the CDR3 is 14 residues. The sequence was collected from a woman in her seventies who had recovered from COVID-19. V and J are TRBV18 and TRBJ2-5; 8 bases map to TRBD1. Source material: peripheral blood. CDR3 in amino acids: CASSPGQGGETQYF. CDR3 bases: TGTGCCAGCTCACCCGGACAGGGCGGAGAGACCCAGTACTTC.